This TCR beta chain is from a study of blood T cell repertoires in COVID-19. As for the study in general: Sites across the United States, Italy and Spain contributed samples from acute and convalescent COVID-19. PBMCs, B-cell-depleted T cells, or T cells were the source of the cDNA or gDNA that made up the material.

This CDR3 has 14 residues. V shed 4 bases, J shed 8 bases, and the junction held 2 bases outside the gene matches. The germline V gene encodes CDR1 SGHRS and CDR2 YFSETQ. In the authors' methods: Estimates of nucleated cell counts were drawn from the amplification of reference gene primers. The assay was immunoSEQ multiplex PCR, and TCRdb's table has in-frame clones only and misses some. V and J calls and clone size are as listed in that table; D and trimming were resolved from the DNA. The repertoire holds around 250,000 clones, with about 89% as singletons. The V gene is TRBV5-1, the J gene TRBJ1-6, with 11 bases fitting TRBD1. The specimen sequenced was peripheral blood. The TCR sequence derives from a man aged 35 to 55 with active or convalescent COVID-19. DNA of the CDR3: TGCGCCAGCAGCCTGGACAGGGGGCATTCACCCCTCCACTTT. Protein sequence: CASSLDRGHSPLHF.